The 31 T cell receptor beta chains presented below share a single source sample, sequenced in a study of cytomegalovirus exposure and HLA in healthy donors. The PCR ran on 60 Vbeta and 13 Jbeta primers. Clones were read by immunoSEQ multiplex PCR, and TCRdb kept only the in-frame ones, dropping some. The sample includes roughly 110,000 clones, around four fifths seen only once; the top ten take about 1.5%. The specimen sequenced was PBMCs. These receptors came from a man between 45 and 60 years old in good health and CMV-seronegative.

The rearrangement joins TRBV7-2 to TRBJ1-6, with D perhaps TRBD1 (5 bases). This CDR3 comprises 15 residues. Germline CDR1 SGHTA, CDR2 FQGNSA. The V and J ends lost 2 bases and 7 bases respectively, with 12 bases between them. CDR3 in DNA: TGTGCCAGCAGCTTATTCGCCCCAGGGAATTCACCCCTCCACTTT. As protein: CASSLFAPGNSPLHF.

The V and J genes are TRBV7-2 and TRBJ2-3; D possibly corresponds to TRBD1 (7 bases). Germline CDR1 reads SGHTA; CDR2 reads FQGNSA. This CDR3 has 11 amino acids. Trimming stripped 7 bases from V and 7 bases from J, with 9 bases between. The CDR3 reads CASTGGNTQYF. The DNA for the CDR3 is TGTGCCAGCACAGGGGGGAATACGCAGTATTTT.

The chain links TRBV10-3 to TRBJ2-7; 9 bases are a match to TRBD2. From germline, CDR1 is ENHRY and CDR2 SYGVKD. The CDR3 is 12 residues long. With V trimmed by 4 bases and J by 6 bases, 1 base remained unmatched. CDR3 sequence: CAISGTSAEQYV. CDR3 bases: TGTGCCATCAGTGGGACTAGCGCCGAGCAGTACGTC.

The rearrangement links TRBV7-9 to TRBJ2-3; 7 bases fit TRBD2. Germline lookup yields CDR1 SEHNR and CDR2 FQNEAQ (reference sequence). V trimming: 3 bases; J trimming: 2 bases; junction bases outside the gene matches: 11. CDR3 length: 17 residues. The CDR3 region has the DNA TGTGCCAGCAGCTTTCCGGGGGGTAAACCTTCCACAGATACGCAGTATTTT. Its protein is CASSFPGGKPSTDTQYF.

This clone was recorded once. This rearrangement joins TRBV7-2 to TRBJ1-5; possible D gene TRBD1, 6 bases. The CDR3 sequence is 16 residues long. V was cut by 4 bases and J by 2 bases, with 15 bases left in between. Germline V gives CDR1 SGHTA, CDR2 FQGNSA. The CDR3 DNA is TGTGCCAGCAGCTCGTGGGGGGGGCTGGGCAATCAGCCCCAGCATTTT. As protein: CASSSWGGLGNQPQHF.

The chain links TRBV6-6 to TRBJ1-5, with unresolved D. The CDR3 covers 13 residues. Germline loops: CDR1 MNHNY, CDR2 SVGAGI (reference sequence). V was clipped by 8 bases and J by 6 bases, with 14 bases between them. This chain's CDR3 is CASGPSRIQPQHF. The DNA for the CDR3 is TGTGCCAGCGGCCCTTCTAGGATTCAGCCCCAGCATTTT.

The chain links TRBV19 to TRBJ2-4; D is perhaps TRBD1 (6 bases). This CDR3 is 14 amino acids long. The V gene lost 7 bases and the J gene lost 1 base, with 11 bases spanning the gap. Per the germline V gene, CDR1 is LNHDA and CDR2 is SQIVND (reference sequence). DNA for the CDR3: TGTGCCAGTAAGGGGGAACTGGCCAAAAACATTCAGTACTTC. Its protein is CASKGELAKNIQYF.

In its sample, this clone was seen a few times. This chain links TRBV10-3 with TRBJ2-7; D might be TRBD2 (7 bases). CDR3 length equals 14 residues. Germline V gene data show CDR1 as ENHRY and CDR2 as SYGVKD. V was trimmed by 7 bases and J by 2 bases, leaving 15 bases between them. The CDR3 DNA reads TGTGCCATCAAGATAGGGGGGGCACCCTACGAGCAGTACTTC. It encodes CAIKIGGAPYEQYF.

This chain joins TRBV5-4 and TRBJ2-2; 11 nucleotides line up with TRBD1. The CDR3 contains 18 residues. V shed 3 bases, J shed 4 bases, and the junction held 11 bases outside the gene matches. Per the germline V gene, CDR1 is SGHNT and CDR2 is YYREEE (reference sequence). The CDR3 coding sequence is TGTGCCAGCAGCTACCGGGACAGGGGGTTCCTCGGCACCGGGGAGCTGTTTTTT. Protein sequence: CASSYRDRGFLGTGELFF.

This chain uses TRBV7-9 with TRBJ2-5; 10 nucleotides agree with TRBD2. CDR3 length equals 16 residues. Germline CDR1 reads SEHNR; CDR2 reads FQNEAQ (reference sequence). V shed 5 bases and J 3 bases; nucleotides not matched to a gene: 9. Written as DNA, the CDR3 is TGTGCCAGCAGCGAGGGGACTAGCGTTCCTGAAGAGACCCAGTACTTC. Its translation: CASSEGTSVPEETQYF.

The rearrangement joins TRBV9 to TRBJ2-5; 9 positions agree with TRBD1. The germline CDR1 and CDR2 sequences are SGDLS and YYNGEE. This CDR3 spans 15 amino acids. V lost 0 bases to trimming and J lost 5 bases; unmatched junction nucleotides: 5. The DNA of the CDR3 is TGTGCCAGCAGCGTAGGCACAGGGGGCGAGGAGACCCAGTACTTC. Its protein is CASSVGTGGEETQYF.

This rearrangement joins TRBV5-7 to TRBJ1-2; D is perhaps TRBD1 (5 bases). TRBV5-7 carries the ORF label, with uncertain function. The CDR3 runs 12 residues. Trimming pared 8 bases from V and 7 bases from J, leaving 15 bases between. The CDR3, as DNA: TGTGCCAGGAAGGGAGGGGCGTGTGGCTACACCTTC. This sequence encodes CARKGGACGYTF.

This clone was counted only a few times. The chain employs TRBV4-1 and TRBJ1-5, with D possibly TRBD1 on 6 matching bases. Between the trimmed V and J ends, which lost 0 bases and 7 bases, there was a span of 22 bases. This CDR3 comprises 18 residues. In germline, CDR1 is MGHRA, CDR2 YSYEKL. The CDR3 protein is CASSQDLGARGLGQPQHF. DNA for the CDR3: TGCGCCAGCAGCCAAGATCTAGGGGCCAGGGGCCTCGGGCAGCCCCAGCATTTT.

The genes are TRBV10-3 and TRBJ1-2, with D hard to call. Germline CDR1 and CDR2: ENHRY and SYGVKD. V lost 3 bases and J 0 bases, leaving 11 bases between the germline ends. This CDR3 has 15 residues. The CDR3 spells CAISDKTGANYGYTF. The CDR3, as DNA: TGTGCCATCAGTGATAAGACGGGTGCTAACTATGGCTACACCTTC.

The genes are TRBV11-3 and TRBJ1-1, with D perhaps TRBD1 (5 bases). Trimming stripped 5 bases from V and 0 bases from J, with 13 bases between. Germline values: CDR1 SGHNT, CDR2 YENEEA. The CDR3 sequence is 15 residues long. In DNA form, the CDR3 reads TGTGCCAGCAGCCCGGGGGGAGGCATGAACACTGAAGCTTTCTTT. This sequence encodes CASSPGGGMNTEAFF.

V is TRBV10-1 and J is TRBJ2-2; TRBD1 matches at 7 bases. The CDR3 consists of 14 residues. V shed 10 bases, J shed 1 base, and the junction held 6 bases outside the gene matches. CDR1 is WNHNN and CDR2 is SYGVQD in the germline V gene (reference sequence). CDR3 in DNA: TGCGCCACTTCGGGACAGCAGAACACCGGGGAGCTGTTTTTT. This translates into CATSGQQNTGELFF.

The J gene is TRBJ1-2, the V gene TRBV6-1, with D tentatively TRBD1 (5 bases). The CDR3 loop spans 15 amino acids. Germline lookup yields CDR1 MNHNS and CDR2 SASEGT. V lost 10 bases and J 3 bases, leaving 21 bases between the germline ends. The DNA for the CDR3 is TGTGCCACCCGAGACGGAACAGGCGATTACTATGGCTACACCTTC. Amino acid sequence: CATRDGTGDYYGYTF.

The CDR3 spells CASSESGRDNQPQHF. The CDR3 DNA follows: TGTGCCAGCAGTGAATCGGGTCGTGACAATCAGCCCCAGCATTTT. The chain carries TRBV25-1 and TRBJ1-5; D gene unclear. V dropped 1 base and J dropped 3 bases, with 10 bases sitting between them. The CDR3 is made up of 15 amino acids. CDR1 and CDR2 from the germline V gene are MGHDK and SYGVNS.

V is TRBV19 and J is TRBJ1-1; maybe TRBD1 (5 bases). The CDR3 has 13 amino acids. Trimming removed 3 bases from V and 6 bases from J, with 11 bases in between. Germline assignment: CDR1 LNHDA and CDR2 SQIVND (reference sequence). The CDR3 reads CASSIGGGAEAFF. CDR3 nucleotides: TGTGCCAGTAGTATTGGGGGGGGAGCTGAAGCTTTCTTT.

The chain recombines TRBV30 with TRBJ1-5; 10 bases fit TRBD1. V gave up 1 base and J gave up 5 bases; unmatched junction bases: 2. Germline assignment: CDR1 GTSNPN and CDR2 SVGIG (reference sequence). The CDR3 is made up of 14 amino acids. CDR3 nucleotide sequence: TGTGCCTGGAGTGACGGGACAGGGGATCAGCCCCAGCATTTT. Translation gives CAWSDGTGDQPQHF.

This sequence joins TRBV2 and TRBJ2-2; possibly TRBD2 for D (5 bases). Germline CDR1 reads SNHLY; CDR2 reads FYNNEI. CDR3 length: 13 amino acids. V was shortened by 4 bases and J by 6 bases, with 9 bases between the two germline ends. In DNA form, the CDR3 reads TGTGCCAGCAGTGGGTTGGGAGCCGGGGAGCTGTTTTTT. It encodes CASSGLGAGELFF.

CDR3 in DNA: TGTGCCAGCAGCCTAACAGGGGGCGAAGGCTATGGCTACACCTTC. It is translated as CASSLTGGEGYGYTF. The V gene is TRBV5-8, the J gene TRBJ1-2; TRBD1 matches at 9 bases. The V gene's germline CDR1 is SGHTS and CDR2 YDEGEE. This CDR3 contains 15 residues. J lost 4 bases, V lost 4 bases, and 8 bases had no gene match.

The chain links TRBV5-1 to TRBJ2-5; 7 bases match TRBD1. V gave up 5 bases and J gave up 5 bases; unmatched junction bases: 6. The CDR3 has 13 amino acids. Germline values: CDR1 SGHRS, CDR2 YFSETQ. CDR3 sequence reads: CASRDRVGETQYF. The CDR3 nucleotides read TGCGCCAGCAGAGACAGGGTTGGCGAGACCCAGTACTTC.

The chain combines TRBV5-1 with TRBJ2-7; TRBD2 is a possible D gene (6 bases). CDR3 length: 16 residues. The V gene lost 4 bases and the J gene lost 3 bases, with 20 bases spanning the gap. Germline V lookup: CDR1 SGHRS, CDR2 YFSETQ. Written as DNA, the CDR3 is TGCGCCAGCAGCCTGGGGTGGGGGGATCTCCGCTACGAGCAGTACGTC. Its translation: CASSLGWGDLRYEQYV.

The chain carries TRBV27 and TRBJ2-2; D might be TRBD2 (5 bases). The CDR3 length is 16 residues. CDR1 and CDR2 (germline): MNHEY, SMNVEV (reference sequence). Deletions cut 3 bases from V and 4 bases from J, with 15 bases between. The CDR3 protein is CASSFVSGVGTGELFF. CDR3 in DNA: TGTGCCAGCAGTTTTGTTTCCGGGGTCGGCACCGGGGAGCTGTTTTTT.

This chain uses TRBV20-1 with TRBJ2-1; no clear D gene. The CDR3 is made up of 10 amino acids. V shed 2 bases and J shed 7 bases, with 3 bases lying between them. CDR1 and CDR2 from the germline V gene are DFQATT and SNEGSKA (reference sequence). The CDR3 region is CSARQNEQFF. The CDR3 DNA follows: TGCAGTGCTAGACAGAATGAGCAGTTCTTC.

On this clone: One end of the junction varies from germline; a read error may be responsible. The chain carries TRBV18 and TRBJ2-2; no reliable D call. There are 12 residues in the CDR3. Per germline, CDR1 KGHSH and CDR2 LQKENI. The CDR3 loop reads CAGSQDTGELFF. The CDR3 DNA reads as TGTGCCGGCTCCCAGGATACCGGGGAGCTGTTTTTT.

This clone was detected a few times. The chain employs TRBV5-1 and TRBJ2-1; perhaps TRBD2 as D (7 bases). Looked up from germline, CDR1 is SGHRS and CDR2 is YFSETQ. V was shortened by 0 bases and J by 7 bases, with 17 bases between the two germline ends. The CDR3 is 16 residues long. The CDR3 nucleotides are TGCGCCAGCAGCTTGGTGGTGGGGGGGCCAACAAATGAGCAGTTCTTC. Protein product: CASSLVVGGPTNEQFF.

V is TRBV5-1 and J is TRBJ2-7; 8 bases align to TRBD1. This CDR3 comprises 16 residues. V gave up 0 bases and J gave up 3 bases; unmatched junction bases: 8. Germline values: CDR1 SGHRS, CDR2 YFSETQ. This CDR3 reads CASSLDAGTGGYEQYF. CDR3 sequence (DNA): TGCGCCAGCAGCTTGGATGCTGGGACAGGAGGCTACGAGCAGTACTTC.

The chain couples TRBV28 to TRBJ1-6; no firm D call. Germline loops: CDR1 MDHEN, CDR2 SYDVKM. CDR3 length: 19 amino acids. V lost 5 bases and J 0 bases, leaving 20 bases between the germline ends. The CDR3 DNA reads as TGTGCCAGCAGTCTCGGACGGGGAAAAATTAGCTCCTATAATTCACCCCTCCACTTT. This sequence encodes CASSLGRGKISSYNSPLHF.

This rearrangement joins TRBV9 to TRBJ1-1; D unclear. Germline CDR1 and CDR2: SGDLS and YYNGEE. The CDR3 covers 13 residues. Trimming shortened V by 0 bases and J by 4 bases, and 7 bases separated the two germline ends. CDR3 coding DNA: TGTGCCAGCAGCGTAGGGCTCCTCACTGAAGCTTTCTTT. Its protein product is CASSVGLLTEAFF. Together with reference TRBV9 and TRBJ1-1, the CDR3 gives the full variable domain: DSGVTQTPKHLITATGQRVTLRCSPRSGDLSVYWYQQSLDQGLQFLIQYYNGEERAKGNILERFSAQQFPDLHSELNLSSLELGDSALYFCASSVGLLTEAFFGQGTRLTVV.